This T cell receptor beta chain was recorded in a study of CDR3 diversity in severe acne. TCRdb ran MiXCR on the PCR reads and lists one entry per CDR3 protein. The profile shows approximately 84,000 distinct CDR3 sequences, under 65% of them singletons. Germline V gene lookup returns CDR1 DFQATT and CDR2 SNEGSKA (reference sequence). Germline trimming cut 3 bases from V and 8 bases from J; bases unmatched to any gene: 8. The length of the CDR3 is 13 residues. Sequencing was carried out using blood. This receptor was obtained from a male donor in good health, without acne. This rearrangement joins TRBV20-1 to TRBJ2-7; 9 bases match TRBD2. The CDR3 reads CSASASGNSKQYF. The CDR3 DNA reads TGCAGTGCTAGCGCTAGCGGGAATTCGAAGCAGTACTTC.